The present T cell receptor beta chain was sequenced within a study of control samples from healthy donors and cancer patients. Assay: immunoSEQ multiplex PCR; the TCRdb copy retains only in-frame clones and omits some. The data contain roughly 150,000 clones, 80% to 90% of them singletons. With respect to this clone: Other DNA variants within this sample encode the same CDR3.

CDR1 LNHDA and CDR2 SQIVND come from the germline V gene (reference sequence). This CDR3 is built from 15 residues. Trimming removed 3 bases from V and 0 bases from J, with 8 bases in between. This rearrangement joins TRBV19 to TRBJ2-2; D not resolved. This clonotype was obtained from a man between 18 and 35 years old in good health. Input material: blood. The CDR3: CASSITTANTGELFF. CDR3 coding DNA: TGTGCCAGTAGTATCACAACTGCGAACACCGGGGAGCTGTTTTTT.